Shown below are 22 T cell receptor beta chains from a single sample sequenced in a study of patients and donors after allogeneic stem cell transplantation. MiXCR, run by TCRdb on the RT-PCR reads, gives a single entry per CDR3 protein. The table shows roughly 230,000 distinct CDR3 sequences, with 14% occurring only once. Sequencing was carried out using blood, either unsorted or a sorted T cell fraction (not recorded which). Receptor source: a human donor who was either an allogeneic HSCT recipient or a stem cell or donor lymphocyte infusion donor (not recorded which). It is not recorded whose cells these are; they may come from a transplant donor.

There are a few counts of this clonotype. The genes are TRBV30 and TRBJ2-7; unclear D gene. Trimming pared 7 bases from V and 6 bases from J, leaving 10 bases between. CDR1 and CDR2 from the germline V gene are GTSNPN and SVGIG (reference sequence). This CDR3 contains 10 residues. CDR3 amino acids: CALRLGEQYF. CDR3 sequence (DNA): TGTGCCTTACGGTTAGGCGAGCAGTACTTC.

The CDR3, as DNA: TGTGCCAGCAGCTTATTACAGGGCGTCTACACCTTC. It codes for CASSLLQGVYTF. The chain is built from TRBV7-8 and TRBJ1-2, with D maybe TRBD1 (6 bases). V was cut by 2 bases and J by 10 bases, with 11 bases left in between. This CDR3 is built from 12 residues. Germline values: CDR1 SGHVS, CDR2 FQNEAQ.

J is TRBJ1-2 and V is TRBV19, with 7 bases fitting TRBD1. Germline V gene lookup returns CDR1 LNHDA and CDR2 SQIVND (reference sequence). V trimming: 7 bases; J trimming: 0 bases; junction bases outside the gene matches: 8. The CDR3 has 15 amino acids. Written as DNA, the CDR3 is TGTGCCAGTACGAAGGGACAGCGATCTAACTATGGCTACACCTTC. Protein product: CASTKGQRSNYGYTF.

This clonotype was detected a few times. The chain couples TRBV20-1 to TRBJ2-7; D is ambiguous. Germline lookup yields CDR1 DFQATT and CDR2 SNEGSKA (reference sequence). The CDR3 covers 14 residues. Trimming stripped 3 bases from V and 2 bases from J, with 14 bases between. In DNA, the CDR3 is TGCAGTGCTAGGAGGAGAGACTTACCCTACGAGCAGTACTTC. This sequence encodes CSARRRDLPYEQYF.

This clonotype was observed at least ten times. V usage is TRBV27 and J usage is TRBJ1-1, with TRBD1 as a possible D gene (6 bases). V was clipped by 6 bases and J by 10 bases, with 18 bases between them. The CDR3 totals 13 residues. Per the germline V gene, CDR1 is MNHEY and CDR2 is SMNVEV (reference sequence). DNA for the CDR3: TGTGCCAGCAGCCCCCCCGGGGGCACAGGAGCTTTCTTT. Translation gives CASSPPGGTGAFF.

This clonotype was detected ten times or more. This chain uses TRBV11-2 with TRBJ2-3; tentative D call: TRBD1 (5 bases). Germline loops: CDR1 SGHAT, CDR2 FQNNGV. The CDR3 covers 16 residues. The V end was cut by 4 bases, the J end by 0 bases, with 14 bases between. In DNA, the CDR3 is TGTGCCAGCAGCTGGGAAAGGGGTGGGAGCACAGATACGCAGTATTTT. This gives the protein CASSWERGGSTDTQYF.

This clonotype came up many times. This chain connects TRBV15 to TRBJ1-2; D gene unclear. Between the trimmed V and J ends, which lost 7 bases and 4 bases, there was a span of 13 bases. The CDR3 totals 13 residues. The germline V gene has CDR1 LNHNV and CDR2 YYDKDF (reference sequence). CDR3 sequence reads: CATTWSGTYGYTF. DNA for the CDR3: TGTGCCACCACCTGGTCGGGTACCTATGGCTACACCTTC.

The sample holds many counts of this clonotype. The gene calls are TRBV4-2 and TRBJ2-3; 11 bases agree with TRBD2. The germline CDR1 and CDR2 sequences are LGHNA and YNFKEQ. Trimming removed 0 bases from V and 4 bases from J; junction bases left unmatched: 15. CDR3 size: 20 residues. The CDR3, as DNA: TGTGCCAGCAGCCAAGATCTAGGGCCTAGCGGGGGGCTTGGGCCAGATACGCAGTATTTT. As protein: CASSQDLGPSGGLGPDTQYF.

The chain joins TRBV7-9 to TRBJ1-1; TRBD1 might be the D (5 bases). V was cut by 10 bases and J by 1 base, with 16 bases left in between. This CDR3 has 14 residues. The germline CDR1 and CDR2 sequences are SEHNR and FQNEAQ (reference sequence). In DNA form, the CDR3 reads TGTGCCACCGGGGGGGGGACCGGGAACACTGAAGCTTTCTTT. Translating gives CATGGGTGNTEAFF.

The CDR3 bases are TGTGCCAGCAGCGCTTGGGGGCAAGAGACCCAGTACTTC. It is translated as CASSAWGQETQYF. This sequence joins TRBV12-3 or TRBV12-4 and TRBJ2-5; D could derive from TRBD1 or TRBD2 (5 bases each). V was pared by 6 bases and J by 2 bases, with 10 bases between. The CDR3 runs to 13 residues.

This clonotype has ten or more counts. The chain carries TRBV28 and TRBJ1-5; perhaps TRBD1 as D (5 bases). CDR3 length equals 14 residues. Per germline, CDR1 MDHEN and CDR2 SYDVKM. Trimming took off 5 bases at V and 1 base at J, with 9 bases between the two ends. The CDR3 bases are TGTGCCAGCAGTAGGGGAGGAAGCAATCAGCCCCAGCATTTT. Translating gives CASSRGGSNQPQHF.

This clonotype was detected ten times or more. The V gene is TRBV6-1, the J gene TRBJ2-4; D is possibly TRBD1 (6 bases). The CDR3 extends over 14 amino acids. CDR1 is MNHNS and CDR2 is SASEGT in the germline V gene. Trimming stripped 6 bases from V and 7 bases from J, with 16 bases between. The chain's CDR3 is CASSVTGGRNIQYF. CDR3 sequence (DNA): TGTGCCAGCAGCGTGACAGGCGGCCGGAACATTCAGTACTTC.

The CDR3 reads CASSTGTGSNEQYF. In nucleotides, the CDR3 is TGCGCCAGCAGCACCGGGACAGGGTCCAACGAGCAGTACTTC. The rearrangement links TRBV5-1 to TRBJ2-7; 9 nucleotides line up with TRBD1. The J segment lost 5 bases and the V segment lost 4 bases, leaving 7 bases of the junction unmatched. Germline CDR1 SGHRS, CDR2 YFSETQ. This CDR3 has 14 amino acids.

The chain is built from TRBV6-5 and TRBJ2-7; TRBD1 matches at 7 bases. This CDR3 spans 16 amino acids. After removal of 0 bases from V and 2 bases from J, the junction contained 7 bases not matched to a gene. Germline V CDR1 and CDR2: MNHEY, SVGAGI. The DNA for the CDR3 is TGTGCCAGCAGTTACTCCCGCGAGGGGGCTACCTACGAGCAGTACTTC. Translation: CASSYSREGATYEQYF.

The rearrangement links TRBV5-1 to TRBJ1-4; 10 bases fit TRBD1. The germline V gene has CDR1 SGHRS and CDR2 YFSETQ. The V gene end was trimmed by 3 bases and the J gene end by 3 bases; junction bases not matched to a gene: 2. This CDR3 has 15 residues. The CDR3 is CASSWTGGPNEKLFF. In DNA, the CDR3 is TGCGCCAGCAGCTGGACAGGGGGACCTAATGAAAAACTGTTTTTT. Drawing the rest from reference TRBV5-1 and TRBJ1-4, the complete variable domain is KAGVTQTPRYLIKTRGQQVTLSCSPISGHRSVSWYQQTPGQGLQFLFEYFSETQRNKGNFPGRFSGRQFSNSRSEMNVSTLELGDSALYLCASSWTGGPNEKLFFGSGTQLSVL.

There are many counts of this clonotype. The rearrangement links TRBV7-6 to TRBJ1-2; D unresolved. The V end lost 2 bases, the J end lost 0 bases, and 4 bases lay between the germline ends. Germline V gene sequence: CDR1 SGHVS, CDR2 FNYEAQ. The CDR3 extends over 13 amino acids. The CDR3 reads CASSLSANYGYTF. CDR3 in DNA: TGTGCCAGCAGCTTATCAGCTAACTATGGCTACACCTTC.

V usage is TRBV12-3 or TRBV12-4 and J usage is TRBJ2-3, with TRBD1 matching over 7 bases. Unmatched junction bases numbered 16, after V lost 8 bases and J lost 2 bases. The CDR3 is 17 residues long. CDR3 sequence reads: CASARGVRTGLTDTQYF. Written as DNA, the CDR3 is TGTGCCAGCGCGCGAGGGGTAAGGACAGGACTCACAGATACGCAGTATTTT.

This rearrangement joins TRBV2 to TRBJ1-1; D is ambiguous. From germline, CDR1 is SNHLY and CDR2 FYNNEI. V was shortened by 2 bases and J by 1 base, with 8 bases between the two germline ends. This CDR3 region has 14 residues. Written as DNA, the CDR3 is TGTGCCAGCAGTGAAAGGGCACGGAACACTGAAGCTTTCTTT. Residues: CASSERARNTEAFF.

This clonotype was seen at least ten times. The gene calls are TRBV4-2 and TRBJ1-2; 7 bases are shared with TRBD1. The V gene end was trimmed by 0 bases and the J gene end by 2 bases; junction bases not matched to a gene: 6. CDR3 size: 16 residues. Looked up from germline, CDR1 is LGHNA and CDR2 is YNFKEQ. CDR3 DNA sequence: TGTGCCAGCAGCCAAGATGTCACAGGGGCGAACTATGGCTACACCTTC. It specifies CASSQDVTGANYGYTF.

This clonotype has just one count. The chain recombines TRBV5-4 with TRBJ1-4; 7 bases align to TRBD1. V lost 4 bases, J lost 3 bases, and 6 bases stayed unmatched. The CDR3 contains 15 residues. Per the germline V gene, CDR1 is SGHNT and CDR2 is YYREEE (reference sequence). In nucleotides, the CDR3 is TGTGCCAGCAGCCGTGGGGACAGAGCTAATGAAAAACTGTTTTTT. Translating it yields CASSRGDRANEKLFF.

A few counts support this clonotype. This chain connects TRBV6-5 to TRBJ1-5; 8 positions agree with TRBD1. CDR3 length equals 15 residues. V dropped 2 bases and J dropped 5; count of bases not matched to a gene: 5. Germline V gene lookup returns CDR1 MNHEY and CDR2 SVGAGI. The CDR3 DNA is TGTGCCAGCAGTTACCGGACAGGGAGTGATCAGCCCCAGCATTTT. Encoded protein: CASSYRTGSDQPQHF.

This chain joins TRBV2 and TRBJ2-3, with D possibly matching TRBD1 (6 bases). Germline lookup yields CDR1 SNHLY and CDR2 FYNNEI. The germline V and J ends were trimmed by 3 bases and 15 bases, with 19 bases remaining between them. This CDR3 has 13 residues. CDR3 DNA: TGTGCCAGCAGTGACGTTTTACAGGGCCGCTCCTATTTT. Encoded protein: CASSDVLQGRSYF.